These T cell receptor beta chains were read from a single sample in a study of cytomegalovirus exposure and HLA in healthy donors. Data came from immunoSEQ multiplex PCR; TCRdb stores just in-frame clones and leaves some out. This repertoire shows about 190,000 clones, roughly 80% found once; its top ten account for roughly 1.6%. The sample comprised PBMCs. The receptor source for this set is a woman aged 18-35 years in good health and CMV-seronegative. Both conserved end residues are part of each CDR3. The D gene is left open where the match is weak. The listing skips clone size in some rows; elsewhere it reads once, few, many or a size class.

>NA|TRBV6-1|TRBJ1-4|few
TGTGCCAGCCAGGACAGAGTTAATGAAAAACTGTTTTTT
CASQDRVNEKLFF
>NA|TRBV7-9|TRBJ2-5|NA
TGTGCCAGCAGCTTACCAGGGCAAGAGACCCAGTACTTC
CASSLPGQETQYF
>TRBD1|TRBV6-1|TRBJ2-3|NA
TGTGCCAGCAGGCGACAGGGGGATACGCAGTATTTT
CASRRQGDTQYF
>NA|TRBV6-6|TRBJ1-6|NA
TGTGCCAGCAGTGACCGGGACACAGGGCCCGATCACCTCCACTTT
CASSDRDTGPDHLHF
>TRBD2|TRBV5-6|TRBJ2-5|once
TGTGCCAGCAAGATGGAGGGGACAGCGGGAGGCCAAGAGACCCAGTACTTC
CASKMEGTAGGQETQYF
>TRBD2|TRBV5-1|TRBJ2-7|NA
TGCGCCAGCAGCCCGGGACTAGCGGGGGGGGTTTACGAGCAGTACTTC
CASSPGLAGGVYEQYF
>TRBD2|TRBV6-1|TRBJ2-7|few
TGTGCCAGCAGTGACGAGTTGGCTAGCGGGACATCCTACGAGCAGTACTTC
CASSDELASGTSYEQYF
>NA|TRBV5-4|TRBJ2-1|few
TGTGCCAGCAGCGACCAGGTCGAGCAGTTCTTC
CASSDQVEQFF
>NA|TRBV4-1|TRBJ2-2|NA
TGCGCCAGCAGCCAAGAAGGGGAAGGCGGGGAGCTGTTTTTT
CASSQEGEGGELFF
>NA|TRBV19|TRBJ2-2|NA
TGTGCCAGTAGTATCTCGGTCACCGGGGAGCTGTTTTTT
CASSISVTGELFF
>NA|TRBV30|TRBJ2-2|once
TGTGCCTGGAGTCCGGCGGAGGAGCTGTTTTTT
CAWSPAEELFF
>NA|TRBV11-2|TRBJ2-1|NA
TGTGCCAGCAGCTTAATGCTGTCTATCAATGAGCAGTTCTTC
CASSLMLSINEQFF
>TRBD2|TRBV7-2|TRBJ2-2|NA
TGTGCCAGCAGCTTAAACGGGGGACTAGCGGGGTTCAAGGGGGAGCTGTTTTTT
CASSLNGGLAGFKGELFF
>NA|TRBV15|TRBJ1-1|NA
TGTGCCACCAGCAGAGATTTGCGGACAGACACTGAAGCTTTCTTT
CATSRDLRTDTEAFF
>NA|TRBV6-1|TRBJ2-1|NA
TGTGCCAGCAGTGACCAGGGAGGCCAATTCCTTCAGGAGCAGTTCTTC
CASSDQGGQFLQEQFF
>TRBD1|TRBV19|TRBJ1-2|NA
TGTGCCAGTAGTATCCAGGGACAGTATGGCTACACCTTC
CASSIQGQYGYTF
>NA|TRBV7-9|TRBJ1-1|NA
TGTGCCAGCAGCTCGAGACAGAGGACTGAAGCTTTCTTT
CASSSRQRTEAFF
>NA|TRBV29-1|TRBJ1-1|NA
TGCAGCGTTGAAGTTTGGGGAGGGGAGAACACTGAAGCTTTCTTT
CSVEVWGGENTEAFF
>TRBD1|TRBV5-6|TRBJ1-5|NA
TGTGCCAGCAGTGGGGGGACAGGTAGCAATCAGCCCCAGCATTTT
CASSGGTGSNQPQHF
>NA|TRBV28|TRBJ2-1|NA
TGTGCCATCAAGGACACGTACAATGAGCAGTTCTTC
CAIKDTYNEQFF
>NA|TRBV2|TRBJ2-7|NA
TGTGCCAGCACCCTTAACGGGGGCTACGAGCAGTACTTC
CASTLNGGYEQYF
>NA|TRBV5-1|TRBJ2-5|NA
TGCGCCAGCAGCCGTGGACAAGAAGTGGCACAAGAGACCCAGTACTTC
CASSRGQEVAQETQYF
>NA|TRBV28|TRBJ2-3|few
TGTGCCAGCGGAGGATTGGATACGCAGTATTTT
CASGGLDTQYF
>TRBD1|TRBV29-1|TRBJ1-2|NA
TGCAGCGTAGGTAGGGGGCTTAGCTATGGCTACACCTTC
CSVGRGLSYGYTF
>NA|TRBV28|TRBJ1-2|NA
TGTGCCAGCAGTTCAACGACAGAAAGCTATGGCTACACCTTC
CASSSTTESYGYTF
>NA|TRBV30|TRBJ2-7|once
TGTGCCTGGAGTTCACAGGGAATCGAGCAGTACTTC
CAWSSQGIEQYF
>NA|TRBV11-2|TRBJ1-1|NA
TGTGCCAGCAGCTTATTTCAGGGGAGTACTGAAGCTTTCTTT
CASSLFQGSTEAFF